These 17 T cell receptor beta chains were all obtained from the same sample, sequenced in a study of response to subunit inactivated influenza vaccine. Each CDR3 protein is one row after TCRdb ran MiXCR on the RT-PCR reads. The data hold 650,000 to 700,000 distinct CDR3 sequences, with around 16% observed a single time. The material was PBMCs from blood, obtained 12 days after vaccination. The origin of the receptors is a man aged 50-60 years who received an inactivated influenza vaccine.

This clonotype was seen more than once but under ten times. The rearrangement uses TRBV7-2 and TRBJ1-6, with D possibly matching TRBD1 (5 bases). Trimming removed 1 base from V and 12 bases from J, with 13 bases in between. Germline CDR1 SGHTA, CDR2 FQGNSA. This CDR3 has 14 amino acids. Here the CDR3 DNA reads TGTGCCAGCAGCTTAGGGGGCGGCACCGAACCCCTCCACTTT. Its protein is CASSLGGGTEPLHF.

The J gene is TRBJ2-5, the V gene TRBV12-5, with D possibly matching TRBD1 (6 bases). Trimming stripped 6 bases from V and 0 bases from J, with 8 bases between. CDR1 and CDR2 (germline): LGHNT, FRNRAP. The CDR3 is 13 amino acids. CDR3 in DNA: TGTGCTAGTGGACAGGGTAACCAAGAGACCCAGTACTTC. It is translated as CASGQGNQETQYF.

The chain joins TRBV20-1 to TRBJ2-3, with 14 bases lining up with TRBD2. The CDR3 consists of 15 residues. From germline, CDR1 is DFQATT and CDR2 SNEGSKA (reference sequence). The V and J ends lost 6 bases and 5 bases, in that order; junction bases with no gene match: 7. The CDR3 protein is CSANRLAGGLDTQYF. In DNA, the CDR3 is TGCAGTGCAAACAGACTAGCGGGAGGGCTAGATACGCAGTATTTT.

The chain is built from TRBV5-1 and TRBJ2-1; D remains unclear. CDR3 length equals 13 residues. The V gene lost 0 bases and the J gene lost 9 bases, with 10 bases spanning the gap. CDR1 and CDR2 (germline): SGHRS, YFSETQ. This chain's CDR3 is CASSLDAAVEQFF. Written as DNA, the CDR3 is TGCGCCAGCAGCTTGGATGCAGCAGTTGAGCAGTTCTTC.

The chain carries TRBV5-1 and TRBJ2-5; 8 bases fit TRBD2. CDR1 and CDR2 (germline): SGHRS, YFSETQ. The CDR3 has 13 amino acids. Trimming took 6 bases from V and 3 from J; bases not matched to a gene: 4. DNA of the CDR3: TGCGCCAGCAACCTTAGCGGGAAAGAGACCCAGTACTTC. Its protein is CASNLSGKETQYF.

The V and J genes are TRBV12-3 or TRBV12-4 and TRBJ2-4, with 8 bases fitting TRBD2. Losses at the gene ends were 3 bases for V and 0 bases for J; bases not matched to a gene: 4. CDR3 length: 16 amino acids. The DNA of the CDR3 is TGTGCCAGCAGTTTCCTAGCGGGTCTAGCCAAAAACATTCAGTACTTC. Its translation is CASSFLAGLAKNIQYF.

This clonotype was detected ten times or more. The J gene is TRBJ2-1, the V gene TRBV12-3 or TRBV12-4; no clear D gene. V was shortened by 6 bases and J by 5 bases, with 11 bases between the two germline ends. The CDR3 has 13 residues. CDR3 coding DNA: TGTGCCAGCAGCTCCGGACGGGACAATGAGCAGTTCTTC. Its protein is CASSSGRDNEQFF.

This clonotype was detected a few times. The chain recombines TRBV5-6 with TRBJ2-2; 9 nucleotides agree with TRBD1. Germline assignment: CDR1 SGHDT and CDR2 YYEEEE. Trimming cost V 4 bases and J 6 bases; bases outside gene matches: 7. This CDR3 region has 15 residues. CDR3 sequence: CASSTPDRGSGELFF. CDR3 DNA: TGTGCCAGCAGCACGCCGGACAGGGGTTCCGGGGAGCTGTTTTTT.

The chain joins TRBV5-1 to TRBJ2-5; D is ambiguous. V was pared by 0 bases and J by 1 base, with 7 bases between. CDR1 is SGHRS and CDR2 is YFSETQ in the germline V gene. The CDR3 contains 14 residues. The CDR3 loop reads CASSLADTQETQYF. The CDR3 region has the DNA TGCGCCAGCAGCTTGGCCGACACCCAAGAGACCCAGTACTTC. The variable domain in full, with the rest retrieved from reference TRBV5-1 and TRBJ2-5, is KAGVTQTPRYLIKTRGQQVTLSCSPISGHRSVSWYQQTPGQGLQFLFEYFSETQRNKGNFPGRFSGRQFSNSRSEMNVSTLELGDSALYLCASSLADTQETQYFGPGTRLLVL.

V and J are TRBV7-2 and TRBJ2-3; D call uncertain. The CDR3 spans 15 residues. Germline assignment: CDR1 SGHTA and CDR2 FQGNSA. Trimming left V 6 bases short and J 4 bases short, with 17 bases between. CDR3 loop: CASRGTILTSDTQYF. CDR3 coding DNA: TGTGCCAGCAGGGGAACAATACTGACGTCAGATACGCAGTATTTT.

There are a few counts of this clonotype. CDR3: CASSQVAGAADTQYF. CDR3 bases: TGTGCCAGCAGCCAAGTAGCGGGAGCGGCAGATACGCAGTATTTT. The chain couples TRBV3-1 to TRBJ2-3; 9 bases are shared with TRBD2. Germline CDR1 LGHDT, CDR2 YNNKEL (reference sequence). This CDR3 is 15 amino acids long. V shed 1 base and J 4 bases; nucleotides not matched to a gene: 3.

This clonotype appeared a few times. The rearrangement uses TRBV29-1 and TRBJ2-5; D not resolved. The germline gives CDR1 SQVTM, CDR2 ANQGSEA. The CDR3 is 14 amino acids. The ends were cut back, 5 bases at V and 3 bases at J, with 16 bases in the middle. CDR3 bases: TGCAGCGTTTTCGGGCGAGAGTTTAAAGAGACCCAGTACTTC. It encodes CSVFGREFKETQYF.

The chain has TRBV20-1 and TRBJ2-2; a weak D match, TRBD1 (6 bases). Germline assignment: CDR1 DFQATT and CDR2 SNEGSKA (reference sequence). Trimming shortened V by 7 bases and J by 6 bases, and 21 bases separated the two germline ends. The CDR3 consists of 15 residues. The DNA for the CDR3 is TGCAGTGTCCGACGTGGGGGCGTCTACGCCGGGGAGCTGTTTTTT. It yields the protein CSVRRGGVYAGELFF.

V and J are TRBV30 and TRBJ2-6; maybe TRBD1 (5 bases). CDR3 size: 15 residues. Germline CDR1 is GTSNPN and CDR2 is SVGIG (reference sequence). V was shortened by 3 bases and J by 4 bases, with 13 bases between the two germline ends. The CDR3 here is CAWSRGQPGANVLTF. CDR3 sequence (DNA): TGTGCCTGGAGCCGAGGACAACCAGGGGCCAACGTCCTGACTTTC. Filled out from reference TRBV30 and TRBJ2-6, the complete variable domain reads SQTIHQWPATLVQPVGSPLSLECTVEGTSNPNLYWYRQAAGRGLQLLFYSVGIGQISSEVPQNLSASRPQDRQFILSSKKLLLSDSGFYLCAWSRGQPGANVLTFGAGSRLTVL.

This chain uses TRBV6-2 or TRBV6-3 with TRBJ2-7; 11 bases fit TRBD2. CDR1 is MNHEY, CDR2 SVGEGT, per germline. The CDR3 has 18 amino acids. V was pared by 4 bases and J by 0 bases, with 11 bases of the junction left unmatched. The CDR3 DNA is TGTGCCAGCAGTTTTCGGACGGGACTAGCGGTAGACTCCTACGAGCAGTACTTC. It specifies CASSFRTGLAVDSYEQYF.

This clonotype was counted between two and nine times. The rearrangement uses TRBV11-2 and TRBJ2-1; TRBD2 aligns across 9 bases. Losses at the gene ends were 0 bases for V and 4 bases for J; bases not matched to a gene: 10. This CDR3 is built from 18 residues. In germline, CDR1 is SGHAT, CDR2 FQNNGV. CDR3 region: CASSLEGGSSGAYNEQFF. In DNA, the CDR3 is TGTGCCAGCAGCTTAGAGGGTGGGTCTAGCGGGGCTTACAATGAGCAGTTCTTC. The full variable domain, with the rest looked up from reference TRBV11-2 and TRBJ2-1, is EAGVAQSPRYKIIEKRQSVAFWCNPISGHATLYWYQQILGQGPKLLIQFQNNGVVDDSQLPKDRFSAERLKGVDSTLKIQPAKLEDSAVYLCASSLEGGSSGAYNEQFFGPGTRLTVL.

The chain recombines TRBV9 with TRBJ1-3, with a weak D call TRBD1 (6 bases). The CDR3 runs to 16 residues. The germline gives CDR1 SGDLS, CDR2 YYNGEE. The V end lost 0 bases, the J end lost 0 bases, and 10 bases lay between the germline ends. The CDR3 sequence: CASSVGTESSGNTIYF. For the CDR3, the DNA is TGTGCCAGCAGCGTAGGGACAGAGAGCTCTGGAAACACCATATATTTT.